The T cell receptor beta chain under discussion was sequenced for a study of blood T cell repertoires in COVID-19 (dated by TCRdb to 2018 to 2020). At the level of the whole study: Collaborator samples came from the United States, Italy and Spain and covered acute and convalescent phases of COVID-19. A de-identified subject ID, COVID-19 status, age in years and sex were almost always included in the sample metadata. A freely available public database, intended as a resource for researchers studying the immune response to SARS-CoV-2, is where the repertoires were released. The prospective study material was composed of cDNA or gDNA derived from T cells, B-cell-depleted T cells, or PBMCs. The samples were drawn from two sources: the first 160 participants of the ongoing ImmuneRACE study, and 1,254 subjects contributed by 6 global collaborators. Where HLA class I and class II types were available, the types were taken from metadata supplied by the sample provider, not from assay-based typing. Subjects who had been exposed to COVID-19, were actively infected with it, or had recovered from it provided the deeply sampled blood TCRbeta repertoires that made up the dataset. The investigation overall reported the following: The amount of clinical and demographic metadata varied by source and participant and was provided uncurated.

With respect to this clone: Its antigen target is currently unknown. Base qualities are not at hand, and no much larger clone is one base apart.

TCRbeta CDR3 regions were amplified from genomic DNA by means of the immunoSEQ Assay, a bias-controlled multiplex PCR. The authors' pipeline ran thus. Within the assay, amplification of reference gene primers was used to estimate how many nucleated cells each sample contained. To quantify the absolute abundance of each unique TCRbeta CDR3 rearrangement, sequence reads were collapsed and filtered. For each sample, productive Simpson clonality was calculated as the square root of Simpson's diversity index over productive rearrangements. TCRdb holds this immuneACCESS table with in-frame rearrangements only. Some clones are missing; in checked studies, unresolved V genes explain under half, and the rest has no known cause. D and trimming come from the DNA, and the V and J calls and clone size come from that table. The sample table contains around 320,000 clones; only one count was recorded for more than 70% of them. The ten biggest clones cover about 7% of the sample.

The CDR3 goes from the cysteine to the phenylalanine over 14 residues. The CDR3 DNA has 42 bases and is translated from base 1. CDR1 MDHEN and CDR2 SYDVKM are derived from the germline V gene. V and J are truncated by 6 bases and 2 bases respectively, leaving an intervening sequence of 14 bases. A second Seattle source provided samples from volunteer blood donors who had recovered from COVID-19. Each collaborating institution followed its own protocols to collect whole blood in K2EDTA tubes. For TCRbeta analysis, collaborator samples were shipped as frozen whole blood, as isolated PBMCs, or as DNA extracted from either sample type.

The V gene is TRBV28 and the J gene is TRBJ2-7, with an unclear D gene assignment. The sample was peripheral blood. The sequence derives from a woman under 40 who had recovered from COVID-19. The DNA reads as follows: TGTGCCAGCAGATACGACTCTCTCCCCTACGAGCAGTACTTC. This is translated as CASRYDSLPYEQYF.